This TCR beta chain was profiled in a study of cytomegalovirus exposure and HLA in healthy donors. Study results and limitations: In an earlier analysis, in several hundred donors, most V segments appeared productive either ~87% or ~30% of the time. Later genetic work tied a missense DCLRE1C variant to beta-chain V and J trimming.

For this clone: The antigen is unknown.

This CDR3 spans 14 amino acids. V lost 0 bases and J lost 6, with 11 bases in between. The V gene's germline CDR1 is SGHVS and CDR2 FNYEAQ. Researchers ran the PCR with 60 Vbeta and 13 Jbeta primers. Assay used: immunoSEQ multiplex PCR; TCRdb lists only in-frame clones, some missing. The data show over 100,000 clones, around 80% seen once. The sequencing sample was made of PBMCs. V and J are TRBV7-6 and TRBJ1-2; tentatively, D is TRBD1 (6 bases). The clonotype comes from a female donor in good health and CMV-seronegative. The CDR3 here is CASSLAEGGHGYTF. CDR3 in DNA: TGTGCCAGCAGCTTAGCGGAGGGGGGGCATGGCTACACCTTC.